This passage covers 9 T cell receptor beta chains from one sample sequenced in a study of cytomegalovirus exposure and HLA in healthy donors. Primers for the PCR totalled 60 Vbeta and 13 Jbeta. Using immunoSEQ multiplex PCR, the repertoire was profiled, and TCRdb retains in-frame clones only, with some absent. The top ten hold 4.3% of the sample, which has over 150,000 clones, approximately 80% seen once. Sequencing was performed on PBMCs. These receptors originate from a man aged 40-49 years in good health and CMV-seronegative.

The V call is TRBV6-5, the J call TRBJ2-7, with D unresolved. CDR3 length: 15 amino acids. V lost 2 bases to trimming and J lost 5 bases, with 16 bases between them. Germline-derived CDR1 and CDR2 are MNHEY and SVGAGI. In DNA form, the CDR3 reads TGTGCCAGCAGTTACGACCAGGAAGGCATCCACGAGCAGTACTTC. Amino acid sequence: CASSYDQEGIHEQYF.

The chain has TRBV5-4 and TRBJ2-7, with 11 bases lining up with TRBD1. The CDR3 runs to 18 residues. Losses at the gene ends were 0 bases for V and 7 bases for J; bases not matched to a gene: 15. CDR1 and CDR2 (germline): SGHNT, YYREEE (reference sequence). CDR3 bases: TGTGCCAGCAGCTTGGGTGGGGGTGCAGGACAGGGGGCCCCTGAGCAGTACTTC. Its translation is CASSLGGGAGQGAPEQYF.

The rearrangement uses TRBV5-1 and TRBJ1-1; D is possibly TRBD1 (6 bases). Germline CDR1 reads SGHRS; CDR2 reads YFSETQ. There are 14 residues in the CDR3. The ends were cut back, 4 bases at V and 6 bases at J, with 16 bases in the middle. CDR3 sequence: CASSPGAGAAEAFF. In DNA, the CDR3 is TGCGCCAGCAGCCCGGGGGCGGGGGCTGCTGAAGCTTTCTTT.

This clone was found a few times. The chain couples TRBV9 to TRBJ2-3, with 9 positions matching TRBD2. This CDR3 is built from 14 residues. V was pared by 5 bases and J by 6 bases, with 7 bases of the junction left unmatched. Germline V gene data show CDR1 as SGDLS and CDR2 as YYNGEE. The CDR3 bases are TGTGCCAGCAGTGAGCGGGGGGCCCGTGATACGCAGTATTTT. It codes for CASSERGARDTQYF.

This clone came up once. This CDR3 is CAWTSSGPAYEQYF. The CDR3 nucleotides are TGTGCCTGGACATCTAGCGGGCCTGCCTACGAGCAGTACTTC. The rearrangement uses TRBV30 and TRBJ2-7; 8 bases align to TRBD2. V trimming: 4 bases; J trimming: 2 bases; junction bases outside the gene matches: 7. CDR3 length: 14 amino acids. Looked up from germline, CDR1 is GTSNPN and CDR2 is SVGIG (reference sequence).

This chain uses TRBV5-1 with TRBJ2-5; maybe TRBD1 (5 bases). Germline loops: CDR1 SGHRS, CDR2 YFSETQ. V lost 3 bases to trimming and J lost 5 bases, with 14 bases between them. The CDR3 loop spans 14 amino acids. As DNA, the CDR3 is TGCGCCAGCAGCTCGGACAACAGTGGGGAGACCCAGTACTTC. This encodes CASSSDNSGETQYF.

This chain uses TRBV9 with TRBJ2-1; D remains unclear. Germline V lookup: CDR1 SGDLS, CDR2 YYNGEE. Trimming removed 3 bases at V and 1 base at J, with 8 bases between. The CDR3 covers 14 residues. Here the CDR3 reads CASSAVRSYNEQFF. CDR3 DNA: TGTGCCAGCAGCGCCGTCAGGTCCTACAATGAGCAGTTCTTC.

The rearrangement links TRBV4-3 to TRBJ1-1; D is uncertain. The V gene lost 0 bases and the J gene lost 1 base, with 6 bases spanning the gap. Germline V gives CDR1 LGHNA, CDR2 YSLEER. There are 14 residues in the CDR3. CDR3 nucleotide sequence: TGCGCCAGCAGCCAAGATAGCCGGAACACTGAAGCTTTCTTT. Translated, it gives CASSQDSRNTEAFF.

The V and J genes are TRBV10-1 and TRBJ2-5; 15 positions match TRBD2. This CDR3 region has 16 residues. J was trimmed by 5 bases and V by 5 bases; bases with no gene match: 6. The V gene's germline CDR1 is WNHNN and CDR2 SYGVQD (reference sequence). The CDR3 is CASSLGLAGGLETQYF. The CDR3 DNA reads as TGCGCCAGCAGTCTTGGACTAGCGGGGGGGCTGGAGACCCAGTACTTC.